Shown below are 20 T cell receptor beta chains from a single sample sequenced in a study of vaccination and CD4 T cells after COVID-19. The Oncomine TCR Beta short-read assay sequenced DNA from cultured CD4+ T cells. One entry per CDR3 protein, called by TCRdb with MiXCR from the PCR reads. The profile shows 20,000 to 25,000 distinct CDR3 sequences, approximately 40% of them singletons. The antigens of these receptors remain unknown. Treatment given: roughly 11-day PBMC culture with coronavirus spike peptide pools or control peptides (ViraFEST assay). Sequencing was performed on CD4+ T cells from blood, cultured in vitro, taken before SARS-CoV-2 vaccination. The receptors derive from a human donor who received a COVID-19 vaccine.

The J gene is TRBJ1-2, the V gene TRBV5-6, with 11 positions matching TRBD1. Germline values: CDR1 SGHDT, CDR2 YYEEEE. The CDR3 sequence is 16 residues long. V shed 4 bases and J 3 bases; nucleotides not matched to a gene: 8. The CDR3 DNA reads TGTGCCAGCAGCAACCGGGACAGGGGGAATTACTATGGCTACACCTTC. Translation: CASSNRDRGNYYGYTF.

The chain recombines TRBV2 with TRBJ2-3; maybe TRBD2 (6 bases). Germline values: CDR1 SNHLY, CDR2 FYNNEI. The CDR3 is 13 amino acids. The ends were cut back, 7 bases at V and 8 bases at J, with 16 bases in the middle. The chain's CDR3 is CASKGTDSTTQYF. The CDR3 coding sequence is TGTGCCAGCAAAGGGACTGATAGCACTACGCAGTATTTT.

CDR3 residues: CASSYSTPGTGDGHYGYTF. Here the CDR3 DNA reads TGTGCCAGCAGTTACTCGACCCCCGGGACAGGGGACGGCCACTATGGCTACACCTTC. The chain combines TRBV6-5 with TRBJ1-2; 10 nucleotides line up with TRBD1. Germline V CDR1 and CDR2: MNHEY, SVGAGI. J gave up 3 bases and V 0 bases, and 13 bases lay outside the gene matches. The CDR3 spans 19 residues.

This clonotype was recorded a few times. V gene TRBV11-3 combines with J gene TRBJ2-3; the D gene is possibly TRBD2 (6 bases). Trimming cost V 8 bases and J 4 bases, with 22 bases left between them. The CDR3 has 16 residues. Germline assignment: CDR1 SGHNT and CDR2 YENEEA. The CDR3 reads CASSGNRGASSDTQYF. In nucleotides, the CDR3 is TGTGCCAGCTCGGGGAACCGCGGGGCCTCGTCAGATACGCAGTATTTT.

The chain carries TRBV7-2 and TRBJ2-3; 11 bases are a match to TRBD1. The CDR3 loop spans 16 amino acids. Trimming cost V 5 bases and J 5 bases; bases outside gene matches: 9. In germline, CDR1 is SGHTA, CDR2 FQGNSA. CDR3 sequence reads: CASSPRTGGSLDTQYF. The CDR3 DNA reads TGTGCCAGCAGCCCACGGACAGGGGGCTCGTTAGATACGCAGTATTTT.

In this sample, this clonotype turned up a few times. The J gene is TRBJ2-5, the V gene TRBV11-1; no definite D call. This CDR3 contains 13 residues. V gave up 4 bases and J gave up 0 bases, with 6 bases separating them. Per the germline V gene, CDR1 is SGHAT and CDR2 is FQDESV (reference sequence). The CDR3 DNA reads as TGTGCCAGCAGCTGGGGTGACCAAGAGACCCAGTACTTC. Protein product: CASSWGDQETQYF.

The chain uses TRBV25-1 and TRBJ1-4; D call uncertain. This CDR3 is built from 15 residues. Germline values: CDR1 MGHDK, CDR2 SYGVNS. V lost 0 bases to trimming and J lost 7 bases, with 12 bases between them. The CDR3 sequence: CASSEYLGGFEKLFF. The CDR3 DNA is TGTGCCAGCAGTGAATACTTGGGCGGTTTTGAAAAACTGTTTTTT.

V gene TRBV10-3 combines with J gene TRBJ2-1; 12 positions match TRBD2. Germline V gene lookup returns CDR1 ENHRY and CDR2 SYGVKD. Trimming at V came to 10 bases and at J to 3 bases, leaving 16 bases not matched to a gene. The CDR3 covers 18 residues. The CDR3 nucleotides are TGTGCCAGCAGAAAACTAGCGGGGGGATCCTTATTCTACAATGAGCAGTTCTTC. As protein: CASRKLAGGSLFYNEQFF.

This clonotype occurred a few times. This chain joins TRBV6-1 and TRBJ1-2; no clear D gene. This CDR3 region has 14 residues. CDR1 is MNHNS and CDR2 is SASEGT in the germline V gene. V was cut by 1 base and J by 8 bases, with 14 bases left in between. CDR3 in DNA: TGTGCCAGCAGTGAAGTGAGTCCTTTGATAGGCTACACCTTC. This encodes CASSEVSPLIGYTF.

The V call is TRBV6-2 or TRBV6-3, the J call TRBJ2-7; 7 bases line up with TRBD2. V shed 4 bases and J 6 bases; nucleotides not matched to a gene: 6. This CDR3 has 13 amino acids. CDR1 is MNHEY and CDR2 is SVGEGT in the germline V gene. CDR3 nucleotide sequence: TGTGCCAGCAGTTGGAACTCGGGGGGCGAGCAGTACTTC. Residues: CASSWNSGGEQYF.

The chain is built from TRBV29-1 and TRBJ2-1; D unclear. CDR1 and CDR2 from the germline V gene are SQVTM and ANQGSEA. V gave up 0 bases and J gave up 4 bases, with 10 bases separating them. There are 14 residues in the CDR3. The CDR3 is CSVEDPARYNEQFF. The DNA of the CDR3 is TGCAGCGTTGAAGATCCGGCCCGGTACAATGAGCAGTTCTTC.

The gene calls are TRBV12-3 or TRBV12-4 and TRBJ2-5; 8 bases line up with TRBD2. This CDR3 is built from 15 residues. After removal of 6 bases from V and 0 bases from J, the junction contained 6 bases not matched to a gene. CDR3 loop: CASSPVAGHQETQYF. The CDR3 DNA reads as TGTGCCAGCAGCCCGGTAGCGGGACACCAAGAGACCCAGTACTTC.

The V call is TRBV10-1, the J call TRBJ2-1; D ambiguous. This CDR3 is 13 amino acids long. Between the trimmed V and J ends, which lost 3 bases and 5 bases, there was a span of 8 bases. The V gene's germline CDR1 is WNHNN and CDR2 SYGVQD (reference sequence). The CDR3 DNA sequence: TGCGCCAGCAGTGAACGACCCGACAATGAGCAGTTCTTC. Translated: CASSERPDNEQFF.

This clonotype was counted only a few times. The rearrangement joins TRBV23-1 to TRBJ1-2; TRBD1 aligns across 9 bases. TRBV23-1 is designated an ORF whose function remains uncertain. The CDR3 runs to 21 residues. Germline trimming cut 3 bases from V and 4 bases from J; bases unmatched to any gene: 24. CDR3 protein: CASSQFPPGPLGTGISYGYTF. CDR3 nucleotides: TGCGCCAGCAGTCAGTTCCCCCCTGGTCCCCTCGGGACAGGGATCTCCTATGGCTACACCTTC.

The chain employs TRBV30 and TRBJ2-5; tentative D call: TRBD1 (5 bases). This CDR3 is 15 amino acids long. V lost 3 bases, J lost 7 bases, and 21 bases lay in between. CDR1 is GTSNPN, CDR2 SVGIG, per germline (reference sequence). Written as DNA, the CDR3 is TGTGCCTGGAGCCCTGACAGACTGCCCCCAGGGACCCAGTACTTC. Protein: CAWSPDRLPPGTQYF.

This rearrangement joins TRBV20-1 to TRBJ1-1, with a weak D call TRBD1 (5 bases). CDR3 length: 15 amino acids. Germline CDR1 and CDR2: DFQATT and SNEGSKA (reference sequence). V lost 3 bases to trimming and J lost 4 bases, with 18 bases between them. The CDR3 DNA reads TGCAGTGCTAGGGACCGTGTGAAAGGGGCCACTGAAGCTTTCTTT. It codes for CSARDRVKGATEAFF.

This clonotype was detected only a few times. The chain couples TRBV27 to TRBJ1-4, with D possibly TRBD1 on 5 matching bases. With 8 bases removed from V and 5 bases from J, the gap between germline ends came to 18 bases. The germline CDR1 and CDR2 sequences are MNHEY and SMNVEV (reference sequence). The CDR3 spans 15 residues. The CDR3 here is CASQSLGRGNEKLFF. Written as DNA, the CDR3 is TGTGCCAGCCAGTCCCTGGGACGGGGGAATGAAAAACTGTTTTTT.

In this sample, this clonotype turned up a few times. CDR3 DNA: TGCGCCAGCAGCTTCAAGGGGGGTAGTACAGATACGCAGTATTTT. It encodes CASSFKGGSTDTQYF. The chain has TRBV5-1 and TRBJ2-3; D may be TRBD1 or TRBD2 (6 bases each). The CDR3 is 15 amino acids. Germline lookup yields CDR1 SGHRS and CDR2 YFSETQ. V lost 2 bases and J 3 bases, leaving 13 bases between the germline ends. Full variable domain (remainder filled in from reference TRBV5-1 and TRBJ2-3): KAGVTQTPRYLIKTRGQQVTLSCSPISGHRSVSWYQQTPGQGLQFLFEYFSETQRNKGNFPGRFSGRQFSNSRSEMNVSTLELGDSALYLCASSFKGGSTDTQYFGPGTRLTVL.

The chain uses TRBV19 and TRBJ2-3; 9 bases are shared with TRBD1. The V segment lost 6 bases and the J segment 11 bases; nucleotides outside the gene matches: 9. The CDR3 extends over 13 amino acids. CDR1 is LNHDA and CDR2 is SQIVND in the germline V gene (reference sequence). Written as DNA, the CDR3 is TGTGCCAGTAGGGGTGGGGGGACAGGGAGGCAGTATTTT. It translates to CASRGGGTGRQYF.

The chain couples TRBV12-3 or TRBV12-4 to TRBJ2-3; D may correspond to TRBD1 or TRBD2 (5 bases each). The CDR3 extends over 17 amino acids. V lost 4 bases, J lost 0 bases, and 17 bases lay in between. The CDR3 DNA reads TGTGCCAGCAGTTATACGGGGACCACCCAGAGCACAGATACGCAGTATTTT. Amino acids: CASSYTGTTQSTDTQYF.